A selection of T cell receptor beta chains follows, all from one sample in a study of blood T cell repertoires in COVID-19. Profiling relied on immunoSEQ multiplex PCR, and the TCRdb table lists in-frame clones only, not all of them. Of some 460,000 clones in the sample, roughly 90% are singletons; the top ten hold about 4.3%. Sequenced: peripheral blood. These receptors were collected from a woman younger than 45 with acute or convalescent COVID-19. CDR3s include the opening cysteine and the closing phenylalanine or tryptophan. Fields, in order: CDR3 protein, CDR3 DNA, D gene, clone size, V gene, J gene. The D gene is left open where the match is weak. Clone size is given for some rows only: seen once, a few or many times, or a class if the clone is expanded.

CDR3aa: CASSQDRMLARYTQYF; CDR3nt: TGTGCCAGCAGCCAAGATCGCATGCTAGCTAGATATACGCAGTATTTT; d_gene: .; abundance: .; v_gene: TRBV3-1/TRBV3-2; j_gene: TRBJ2-3
CDR3aa: CASSRPGGGVDTQYF; CDR3nt: TGTGCCAGCAGTCGGCCGGGCGGGGGGGTGGATACGCAGTATTTT; d_gene: TRBD2; abundance: .; v_gene: TRBV7-6; j_gene: TRBJ2-3
CDR3aa: CASSDRHRSSYEQYF; CDR3nt: TGCGCCAGCAGCGATCGCCACAGGAGCTCCTACGAGCAGTACTTC; d_gene: .; abundance: .; v_gene: TRBV5-1; j_gene: TRBJ2-7
CDR3aa: CASSLSILATPTYGYTF; CDR3nt: TGTGCCAGCAGTTTATCGATTTTAGCGACTCCCACATATGGCTACACCTTC; d_gene: .; abundance: few; v_gene: TRBV27; j_gene: TRBJ1-2
CDR3aa: CASSPRDRSFYEQYF; CDR3nt: TGTGCCAGCAGCCCTCGGGACAGATCTTTCTACGAGCAGTACTTC; d_gene: TRBD1; abundance: .; v_gene: TRBV9; j_gene: TRBJ2-7
CDR3aa: CASSQEWGVGRSSYEQYF; CDR3nt: TGCGCCAGCAGCCAAGAGTGGGGGGTGGGGCGGAGCTCCTACGAGCAGTACTTC; d_gene: .; abundance: .; v_gene: TRBV4-1; j_gene: TRBJ2-7
CDR3aa: CASSIPDRGYEQYF; CDR3nt: TGTGCCAGTAGTATACCCGACAGGGGCTACGAGCAGTACTTC; d_gene: TRBD1; abundance: .; v_gene: TRBV19; j_gene: TRBJ2-7
CDR3aa: CASSLSPTERETQYF; CDR3nt: TGTGCCAGCAGTTTATCCCCGACAGAGAGGGAGACCCAGTACTTC; d_gene: .; abundance: .; v_gene: TRBV27; j_gene: TRBJ2-5
CDR3aa: CASKGYSLLELFF; CDR3nt: TGTGCCAGCAAGGGGTACAGCCTTTTGGAGCTGTTTTTT; d_gene: .; abundance: .; v_gene: TRBV28; j_gene: TRBJ2-2
CDR3aa: CASSQGQSYGYTF; CDR3nt: TGTGCCAGCAGCCAAGGACAGTCCTATGGCTACACCTTC; d_gene: .; abundance: .; v_gene: TRBV14; j_gene: TRBJ1-2
CDR3aa: CASRESGAPSTDTQYF; CDR3nt: TGTGCCAGCAGAGAGAGCGGGGCTCCTAGCACAGATACGCAGTATTTT; d_gene: TRBD2; abundance: .; v_gene: TRBV13; j_gene: TRBJ2-3
CDR3aa: CASSTGQGARNSPLHF; CDR3nt: TGTGCCAGCAGCACCGGACAGGGGGCGCGGAATTCACCCCTCCACTTT; d_gene: TRBD1; abundance: .; v_gene: TRBV9; j_gene: TRBJ1-6
CDR3aa: CASSLEAGNSPLHF; CDR3nt: TGCGCCAGCAGCTTGGAAGCAGGAAATTCACCCCTCCACTTT; d_gene: .; abundance: few; v_gene: TRBV5-1; j_gene: TRBJ1-6
CDR3aa: CASRLAGGYNEQFF; CDR3nt: TGTGCCAGCCGGCTAGCGGGGGGTTACAATGAGCAGTTCTTC; d_gene: TRBD2; abundance: .; v_gene: TRBV28; j_gene: TRBJ2-1
CDR3aa: CAWSRDKFTKSYNSPLHF; CDR3nt: TGTGCCTGGAGCAGGGACAAGTTCACCAAATCCTATAATTCACCCCTCCACTTT; d_gene: .; abundance: .; v_gene: TRBV30; j_gene: TRBJ1-6
CDR3aa: CASSLRGGFNYGYTF; CDR3nt: TGTGCCAGCAGCCTCCGGGGAGGCTTTAACTATGGCTACACCTTC; d_gene: .; abundance: .; v_gene: TRBV28; j_gene: TRBJ1-2
CDR3aa: CASSLSLFAGGNTGELFF; CDR3nt: TGTGCCAGCAGCTTATCCCTCTTTGCGGGGGGAAACACCGGGGAGCTGTTTTTT; d_gene: TRBD2; abundance: .; v_gene: TRBV13; j_gene: TRBJ2-2
CDR3aa: CASSTGLQETQYF; CDR3nt: TGCGCCAGCAGCACAGGGCTCCAAGAGACCCAGTACTTC; d_gene: .; abundance: many; v_gene: TRBV4-1; j_gene: TRBJ2-5
CDR3aa: CSALPVTEAFF; CDR3nt: TGCAGTGCTTTACCGGTTACTGAAGCTTTCTTT; d_gene: .; abundance: .; v_gene: TRBV20-1; j_gene: TRBJ1-1
CDR3aa: CASRAGAVGYTF; CDR3nt: TGTGCCAGCCGGGCAGGGGCGGTTGGCTACACCTTC; d_gene: .; abundance: .; v_gene: TRBV13; j_gene: TRBJ1-2
CDR3aa: CASSAQGGQGDGYTF; CDR3nt: TGTGCCAGCAGCGCTCAAGGGGGACAAGGGGACGGCTACACCTTC; d_gene: .; abundance: .; v_gene: TRBV9; j_gene: TRBJ1-2
CDR3aa: CASHKGGDLARTEAFF; CDR3nt: TGTGCCAGCCACAAAGGGGGGGATCTGGCTAGGACTGAAGCTTTCTTT; d_gene: .; abundance: few; v_gene: TRBV14; j_gene: TRBJ1-1
CDR3aa: CASSPLSRQLNNEQFF; CDR3nt: TGTGCCAGCTCACCACTTAGCCGACAGCTTAACAATGAGCAGTTCTTC; d_gene: .; abundance: .; v_gene: TRBV18; j_gene: TRBJ2-1
CDR3aa: CASSPAPSASTDTQYF; CDR3nt: TGTGCCAGCAGTCCGGCGCCGAGCGCAAGCACAGATACGCAGTATTTT; d_gene: .; abundance: .; v_gene: TRBV7-7; j_gene: TRBJ2-3
CDR3aa: CASSSGVGNTIYF; CDR3nt: TGCGCCAGCAGCTCAGGGGTGGGAAACACCATATATTTT; d_gene: .; abundance: .; v_gene: TRBV10-2; j_gene: TRBJ1-3
CDR3aa: CASSLRDTYEQYF; CDR3nt: TGCGCCAGCAGCTTGCGGGATACCTACGAGCAGTACTTC; d_gene: .; abundance: .; v_gene: TRBV5-1; j_gene: TRBJ2-7
CDR3aa: CASSPDRGEQYF; CDR3nt: TGTGCCAGCAGCCCGGACAGGGGCGAGCAGTACTTC; d_gene: TRBD1; abundance: .; v_gene: TRBV3-1/TRBV3-2; j_gene: TRBJ2-7
CDR3aa: CASTLAGGETQYF; CDR3nt: TGTGCCAGCACACTAGCGGGAGGCGAGACCCAGTACTTC; d_gene: TRBD2; abundance: .; v_gene: TRBV5-6; j_gene: TRBJ2-5
CDR3aa: CAWAQDSEQYF; CDR3nt: TGTGCCTGGGCCCAGGACAGCGAGCAGTACTTC; d_gene: .; abundance: few; v_gene: TRBV30; j_gene: TRBJ2-7
CDR3aa: CASSVGQGNTEAFF; CDR3nt: TGTGCCAGCAGCGTCGGACAGGGGAACACTGAAGCTTTCTTT; d_gene: TRBD1; abundance: .; v_gene: TRBV9; j_gene: TRBJ1-1
CDR3aa: CATRPGTSYEQYF; CDR3nt: TGTGCCACCCGGCCCGGGACATCCTACGAGCAGTACTTC; d_gene: .; abundance: .; v_gene: TRBV2; j_gene: TRBJ2-7
CDR3aa: CASSEAGMDLYF; CDR3nt: TGTGCCAGCAGTGAGGCAGGGATGGATTTGTATTTT; d_gene: .; abundance: .; v_gene: TRBV6-1; j_gene: TRBJ2-3
CDR3aa: CASSQVPNTYYEQYF; CDR3nt: TGCGCCAGCAGCCAAGTCCCGAACACGTACTACGAGCAGTACTTC; d_gene: .; abundance: once; v_gene: TRBV4-1; j_gene: TRBJ2-7
CDR3aa: CATSTRDRVTDTQYF; CDR3nt: TGTGCCACCAGCACACGGGACAGGGTCACAGATACGCAGTATTTT; d_gene: TRBD1; abundance: .; v_gene: TRBV15; j_gene: TRBJ2-3
CDR3aa: CASSSQGYEQFF; CDR3nt: TGTGCCAGCAGCTCTCAGGGGTATGAGCAGTTCTTC; d_gene: .; abundance: .; v_gene: TRBV11-2; j_gene: TRBJ2-1
CDR3aa: CASRDRNPKDGYTF; CDR3nt: TGTGCCAGCCGGGACAGGAACCCGAAAGATGGCTACACCTTC; d_gene: TRBD1; abundance: .; v_gene: TRBV19; j_gene: TRBJ1-2
CDR3aa: CACEFGESSGNTIYF; CDR3nt: TGTGCCTGCGAATTCGGTGAGAGCTCTGGAAACACCATATATTTT; d_gene: .; abundance: .; v_gene: TRBV30; j_gene: TRBJ1-3
CDR3aa: CAISESMPTEQYF; CDR3nt: TGTGCCATCAGTGAGTCGATGCCTACGGAGCAGTACTTC; d_gene: .; abundance: .; v_gene: TRBV10-3; j_gene: TRBJ2-7
CDR3aa: CASRRTGVNTEAFF; CDR3nt: TGCGCCAGCAGAAGGACAGGGGTTAACACTGAAGCTTTCTTT; d_gene: TRBD1; abundance: .; v_gene: TRBV10-2; j_gene: TRBJ1-1